Included here is one T cell receptor (beta chain) sequence, with context. The antigen remains undetermined. The sample is drawn from a study of identical twins. Study conclusions and caveats: Monozygotic twin pairs showed more out-of-frame TCR alpha sharing than models estimated. Out-of-frame beta chain sequences displayed weaker excess sharing between twins. These conclusions were based on statistical analysis (cross-sectional, not following the same donors). Abundant beta clonotypes from cord blood had fewer insertions, unlike memory repertoires, which showed none.

MiXCR, applied by TCRdb to the 5' RACE reads, yields one record per CDR3 protein. The sample contains 1.5 million to 2 million distinct CDR3 sequences, about 30% of which appear only once. V shed 0 bases and J 10 bases; nucleotides not matched to a gene: 6. Germline CDR1 reads SGHTA; CDR2 reads FQGNSA. The CDR3 consists of 16 residues. Sequenced sample: cord blood. The receptor was derived from a newborn girl in good health. J is TRBJ1-4 and V is TRBV7-2, with 12 nucleotides matching TRBD1. In DNA form, the CDR3 reads TGTGCCAGCAGCTTAGCCGGGGACAGGGGGCAGGGAAAACTGTTTTTT. It codes for CASSLAGDRGQGKLFF.